This T cell receptor (beta chain) was documented in a study of shared clonotypes between healthy human individuals (dated by TCRdb to the early 2020s). Regarding the research as a whole: The cohort included three men and a couple of women between 18 and 49 years of age. For each donor, three plates each were used for CD4 naive and CD4 memory, two plates were used for CD8 naive, and one plate was used for CD8 memory. To estimate repertoire size and how much clonotypes are shared between individuals, the study performed deep sequencing of blood TCR repertoires from a few healthy adults. Different laboratories and diverse techniques were used to prepare libraries and sequence TCR repertoires, to increase sequencing depth and limit assay-specific biases. Each donor's leukapheresis produced roughly between about 0.8 and 10 billion PBMCs. The full study reports these points: Estimated clonotype richness was generally larger for naive than for memory subsets. Rarefaction of sorted-subset datasets indicated incomplete sequencing despite the large sequencing depth. The genetic and exposure-history diversity represented was limited by the small number of donors. Across a handful of donors, roughly 5.4% of naive CD4, roughly 3.3% of naive CD8, 2% to 2.5% of memory CD4, and approximately 0.4% of memory CD8 clonotypes were shared. Clonotypes shared by all four sorted-subset donors showed higher generation probabilities than non-shared clonotypes. Sampling was restricted to blood, and TCR repertoires in tissues likely differ from the TCR repertoires found in blood. Pairwise subsampling led to the expectation that sequencing depth would affect the degree of clonotype sharing among donors.

TCR CDR3 regions were amplified from genomic DNA by multiplex PCR using the deep immunoSEQ assay. Extracted genomic DNA from each cell subset was spread evenly across all wells of several immunoSEQ 96-well plates, with each plate serving as a replicate. Each replicate PCR for sorted subsets received 150 to 250 ng genomic DNA, equal to about 29,000 T cell genomes. Purified libraries were measured with a Qubit 3.0 fluorometer, size-checked on a Bioanalyzer 2100, and measured again with the KAPA Library Quantification kit. Each immunoSEQ 96-well plate was sequenced on its own single-read 150-cycle Illumina NextSeq 550 flow cell. In the paper's pipeline: The immunoSEQ output contained only junctional sequences without quality scores, so filtering could not match that applied to full-length reads. Sequences were annotated with PyIR, a Python wrapper for IgBLAST v1.9, using IMGT germline references to assign V/J genes and CDR3. Reads were filtered out if the reads had weak V/J assignments (E-value above 1e-6), no CDR3, stop codons, out-of-frame junctions, or ambiguous translated residues. V3J clonotypes were defined as sequences sharing the same inferred V gene, J gene, and CDR3 amino acid sequence. Percentage overlap between repertoires was computed as shared unique clonotypes divided by the size of the smaller repertoire. Repertoire richness was assessed with RTK rarefaction, the Chao1 estimator, and Recon v2.1 estimates of unobserved clonotypes. Generation probabilities for all TCRbeta clonotypes obtained by the gDNA method from a handful of donors were computed using OLGA. Imported from immuneACCESS, the table was reduced by TCRdb to in-frame sequences with V and J called. These copies leave out some clones; in studies compared against another copy, an unresolved V gene accounts for under half, and the cause of the remainder is not known. V and J calls and clone size come straight from that table; D and trimming were deduced from the DNA. The sample table contains approximately 350,000 clones; only one count was recorded for roughly 70% of them. About 9.3% of the sample rests with the top ten.

The donors were healthy, HIV-negative adults who had no recently reported acute infections or vaccinations. Every donor was a Caucasian adult living in Nashville, Tennessee, USA. CD4+ T cells were enriched by magnetic negative selection, after which naive cells were positively selected on CD45RA and the negative fraction was taken as the memory subset. Blood was collected by leukapheresis, and PBMCs were isolated by Ficoll-Histopaque density gradient centrifugation and then cryopreserved in liquid nitrogen vapor phase. Analytical flow cytometry was used to check the purity and quantity of each magnetically sorted T cell population. Each sorted fraction had its genomic DNA isolated and then quantified by UV absorbance on a Nanodrop 2000c. Turning to this clone: Its antigen is currently not known. Base quality data are lacking; no much larger clone is found one base away.

V sheds 3 bases and J sheds 5 bases, leaving 11 bases between their ends. The CDR3 spans 14 residues, from the cysteine through the phenylalanine. The CDR3 DNA has 42 bases and is translated from base 1. As encoded in the germline V gene, CDR1 is MNHNS while CDR2 is SASEGT. Sequencing was done on a sample of memory CD4+ T cells sorted from blood. Interpreted using the paper, the cell subset or site label stands for: CD45RA-negative fraction. The TCR comes from a man aged 25-40 years in good health. The V and J genes are TRBV6-1 and TRBJ2-1, with an unclear D gene assignment. Read as DNA, the sequence is TGTGCCAGCAGTGACCCGGGCCACCACAATGAGCAGTTCTTC. This encodes CASSDPGHHNEQFF.